The 22 T cell receptor beta chains listed next were all sequenced from one sample in a study of a mutant IDH1 vaccine in newly diagnosed glioma (dated by TCRdb to 2020 to 2022). The sample's time point label is to be understood as: week 35, safety follow-up. Every vaccine dose consisted of 300 ug of a 20-mer mutant IDH1 peptide in Montanide, administered subcutaneously together with topical imiquimod. Library preparation used the immunoSEQ multiplex PCR assay. TCRdb limited this immuneACCESS table to in-frame rearrangements with V and J called. A share of clones is missing; checked studies link under half to unresolved V genes, and the rest is unexplained. This sample comprises tens of thousands of clones, almost 95% of them detected only once. Jointly, the top ten make up 2% to 2.5% of the sample. Which antigens these TCRs recognize remains unknown. Sequencing was performed on PBMCs, taken from a glioma patient whose treatment included an IDH1 peptide vaccine. Every receptor here comes from a man aged 45-65 years with glioma.

The chain combines TRBV7-2 with TRBJ1-2; D ambiguous. Trimming stripped 5 bases from V and 3 bases from J, with 16 bases between. This CDR3 spans 15 amino acids. Germline V lookup: CDR1 SGHTA, CDR2 FQGNSA. CDR3 nucleotides: TGTGCCAGCAGCCATCGCCCAGCCGGGGACTATGGCTACACCTTC. Translation: CASSHRPAGDYGYTF.

This clone was seen just once. The CDR3 spells CASSPRLVGFTDTQYF. The CDR3 bases are TGCGCCAGCAGCCCACGTCTTGTCGGCTTCACAGATACGCAGTATTTT. This rearrangement joins TRBV4-3 to TRBJ2-3; D ambiguous. The length of the CDR3 is 16 residues. Germline lookup yields CDR1 LGHNA and CDR2 YSLEER. V lost 4 bases and J 2 bases, leaving 16 bases between the germline ends.

The rearrangement uses TRBV2 and TRBJ1-1, with 7 bases lining up with TRBD1. There are 14 residues in the CDR3. V shed 6 bases, J shed 5 bases, and the junction held 9 bases outside the gene matches. The germline CDR1 and CDR2 sequences are SNHLY and FYNNEI. CDR3 nucleotides: TGTGCCAGCAGCGGGGAGGCAGGGGGAACTGAAGCTTTCTTT. It encodes CASSGEAGGTEAFF.

This chain uses TRBV19 with TRBJ1-1, with a tentative D call TRBD1 (5 bases). Trimming left V 7 bases short and J 1 base short, with 16 bases between. The germline V gene has CDR1 LNHDA and CDR2 SQIVND (reference sequence). The CDR3 has 15 amino acids. Written as DNA, the CDR3 is TGTGCCAGTACCCCGTCGCTCACAGGGAACACTGAAGCTTTCTTT. As protein: CASTPSLTGNTEAFF.

The rearrangement links TRBV7-9 to TRBJ2-2; 8 bases align to TRBD1. The V gene end was trimmed by 5 bases and the J gene end by 9 bases; junction bases not matched to a gene: 11. Germline V gene data show CDR1 as SEHNR and CDR2 as FQNEAQ (reference sequence). The CDR3 covers 15 residues. In DNA form, the CDR3 reads TGTGCCAGCAGCCTACAGGGGGGTCTTCGTTGGGAGCTGTTTTTT. This translates into CASSLQGGLRWELFF.

The rearrangement uses TRBV19 and TRBJ2-1; the D is unclear. The CDR3 contains 15 residues. CDR1 is LNHDA, CDR2 SQIVND, per germline (reference sequence). The germline V and J ends were trimmed by 1 base and 5 bases, with 12 bases remaining between them. The CDR3 region is CASSIVVSPDNEQFF. CDR3 DNA: TGTGCCAGTAGTATAGTTGTCAGCCCAGACAATGAGCAGTTCTTC.

This chain uses TRBV2 with TRBJ1-6; D remains unclear. The CDR3 has 13 residues. Germline-derived CDR1 and CDR2 are SNHLY and FYNNEI. The V end was cut by 7 bases, the J end by 7 bases, with 11 bases between. This CDR3 reads CASNLRYNSPLHF. CDR3 DNA sequence: TGTGCCAGCAATTTACGGTACAATTCACCCCTCCACTTT.

The chain has TRBV27 and TRBJ1-6; D call uncertain. Germline V gene data show CDR1 as MNHEY and CDR2 as SMNVEV (reference sequence). V lost 6 bases and J lost 10, with 10 bases in between. This CDR3 is 12 amino acids long. The CDR3 spells CASSPPGSPLHF. CDR3 nucleotides: TGTGCCAGCAGCCCGCCGGGCTCACCCCTCCACTTT.

As DNA, the CDR3 is TGTGCCAGCAGTTTCCTCTTATCCACCGGGGAGCTGTTTTTT. Amino acids: CASSFLLSTGELFF. V is TRBV27 and J is TRBJ2-2; D gene ambiguous. Trimming cost V 3 bases and J 4 bases, with 9 bases left between them. CDR3 length: 14 residues. CDR1 and CDR2 from the germline V gene are MNHEY and SMNVEV (reference sequence).

This sequence joins TRBV9 and TRBJ1-4; D gene uncertain. The V and J ends lost 0 bases and 0 bases respectively, with 12 bases between them. Germline V CDR1 and CDR2: SGDLS, YYNGEE. The CDR3 has 17 residues. The DNA for the CDR3 is TGTGCCAGCAGCGTAGACGGCAGAAGCGCAACTAATGAAAAACTGTTTTTT. This translates into CASSVDGRSATNEKLFF.

The rearrangement joins TRBV23-1 to TRBJ1-1; unclear D gene. TRBV23-1 is an ORF; its function is uncertain. Trimming left V 4 bases short and J 5 bases short, with 8 bases between. The CDR3 spans 12 residues. CDR3 DNA: TGCGCCAGCAGTCGCGGTCCTACTGAAGCTTTCTTT. Encoded protein: CASSRGPTEAFF.

This rearrangement joins TRBV6-5 to TRBJ2-2; D is perhaps TRBD1 (6 bases). V lost 8 bases and J 1 base, leaving 17 bases between the germline ends. This CDR3 is built from 16 residues. Per the germline V gene, CDR1 is MNHEY and CDR2 is SVGAGI. DNA for the CDR3: TGTGCCAGCGGTTCACAGGGATCTTTGAACACCGGGGAGCTGTTTTTT. Translating it yields CASGSQGSLNTGELFF.

This chain uses TRBV2 with TRBJ2-5, with 11 bases that match TRBD1. This CDR3 region has 16 residues. CDR1 and CDR2 from the germline V gene are SNHLY and FYNNEI. J gave up 4 bases and V 5 bases, and 9 bases lay outside the gene matches. The CDR3 coding sequence is TGTGCCAGCAGTCCGGGGACAGGGGGGGTCAGAGAGACCCAGTACTTC. Its protein is CASSPGTGGVRETQYF.

The chain has TRBV5-4 and TRBJ2-5; D is uncertain. TRBJ2-7 matches the DNA end more closely, so the J call is doubtful. This CDR3 is 12 amino acids long. The germline gives CDR1 SGHNT, CDR2 YYREEE (reference sequence). For the CDR3, the DNA is TGTGCCAGCAGCCAGAGCTCCTACGAGCAGTACTTC. Translated: CASSQSSYEQYF.

This rearrangement joins TRBV14 to TRBJ2-1; D remains ambiguous. Germline lookup yields CDR1 SGHDN and CDR2 FVKESK. The CDR3 is 11 amino acids. Trimming took 6 bases from V and 10 from J, leaving 10 bases between them. CDR3 nucleotides: TGTGCCAGCAGAGTCGGACCCGAGCAGTTCTTC. This encodes CASRVGPEQFF.

The chain joins TRBV11-2 to TRBJ2-7; the match to TRBD1 covers 10 bases. The CDR3 loop spans 13 amino acids. The V segment lost 5 bases and the J segment 7 bases; nucleotides outside the gene matches: 5. Germline V lookup: CDR1 SGHAT, CDR2 FQNNGV. The CDR3 reads CASSRQGALEQYF. The CDR3 nucleotides are TGTGCCAGCAGCAGACAGGGGGCGCTTGAGCAGTACTTC.

The gene calls are TRBV9 and TRBJ2-3, with D perhaps matching TRBD2 (5 bases). Germline CDR1 SGDLS, CDR2 YYNGEE. Between the trimmed V and J ends, which lost 3 bases and 5 bases, there was a span of 16 bases. This CDR3 has 15 amino acids. The CDR3 is CASSGLMAGIDTQYF. In DNA, the CDR3 is TGTGCCAGCAGCGGATTGATGGCCGGGATAGATACGCAGTATTTT.

This chain joins TRBV5-5 and TRBJ1-4; D perhaps matches TRBD1 (5 bases). CDR3 size: 12 residues. Germline V gene lookup returns CDR1 SGHKS and CDR2 YYEKEE (reference sequence). V lost 3 bases, J lost 7 bases, and 7 bases lay in between. The CDR3 region has the DNA TGTGCCAGCAGCTGGACACTTGAAAAACTGTTTTTT. Translation: CASSWTLEKLFF. Together with reference TRBV5-5 and TRBJ1-4, the CDR3 gives the full variable domain: DAGVTQSPTHLIKTRGQQVTLRCSPISGHKSVSWYQQVLGQGPQFIFQYYEKEERGRGNFPDRFSARQFPNYSSELNVNALLLGDSALYLCASSWTLEKLFFGSGTQLSVL.

The rearrangement links TRBV5-4 to TRBJ1-2; maybe TRBD1 (5 bases). Trimming took 0 bases from V and 8 from J, leaving 20 bases between them. Germline CDR1 reads SGHNT; CDR2 reads YYREEE (reference sequence). The CDR3 is 16 residues long. The CDR3 coding sequence is TGTGCCAGCAGCTTGGCCTCGCGGGGCGGTCTTCTCGGCTACACCTTC. Residues: CASSLASRGGLLGYTF.

The chain recombines TRBV19 with TRBJ2-2; D is unclear. Trimming cost V 7 bases and J 5 bases, with 20 bases left between them. The CDR3 is 16 amino acids. Germline V gene lookup returns CDR1 LNHDA and CDR2 SQIVND (reference sequence). CDR3 DNA: TGTGCCAGTACGCCCGGGTTGACTGTGCGAACCGGGGAGCTGTTTTTT. The encoded protein is CASTPGLTVRTGELFF.

The chain carries TRBV19 and TRBJ2-2, with a possible D match to TRBD2 (6 bases). V was cut by 9 bases and J by 4 bases, with 21 bases left in between. Germline V CDR1 and CDR2: LNHDA, SQIVND (reference sequence). This CDR3 has 16 residues. CDR3 sequence: CASPSLGEVVTGELFF. DNA for the CDR3: TGTGCCAGCCCTAGTTTAGGGGAGGTGGTCACCGGGGAGCTGTTTTTT.

The chain links TRBV7-9 to TRBJ2-4, with a tentative D call TRBD1 (6 bases). This CDR3 comprises 15 residues. Trimming took 5 bases from V and 0 from J, leaving 11 bases between them. CDR1 is SEHNR, CDR2 FQNEAQ, per germline (reference sequence). For the CDR3, the DNA is TGTGCCAGCAGCCCGGACAGAGGAGCCAAAAACATTCAGTACTTC. Amino acids: CASSPDRGAKNIQYF.